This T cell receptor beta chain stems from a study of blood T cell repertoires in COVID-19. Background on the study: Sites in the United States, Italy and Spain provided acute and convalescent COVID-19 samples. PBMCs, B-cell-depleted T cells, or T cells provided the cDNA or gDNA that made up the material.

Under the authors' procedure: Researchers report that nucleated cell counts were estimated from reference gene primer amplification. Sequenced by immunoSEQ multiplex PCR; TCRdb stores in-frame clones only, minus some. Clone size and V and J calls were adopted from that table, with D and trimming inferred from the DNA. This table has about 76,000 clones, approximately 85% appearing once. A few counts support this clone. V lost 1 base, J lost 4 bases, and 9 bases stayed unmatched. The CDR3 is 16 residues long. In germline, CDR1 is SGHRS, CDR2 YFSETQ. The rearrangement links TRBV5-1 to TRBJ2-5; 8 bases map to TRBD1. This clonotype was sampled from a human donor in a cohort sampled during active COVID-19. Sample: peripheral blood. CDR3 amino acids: CASSLRQGILGETQYF. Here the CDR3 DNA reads TGCGCCAGCAGCTTGCGACAGGGGATTTTAGGAGAGACCCAGTACTTC. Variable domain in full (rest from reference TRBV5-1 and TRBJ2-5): KAGVTQTPRYLIKTRGQQVTLSCSPISGHRSVSWYQQTPGQGLQFLFEYFSETQRNKGNFPGRFSGRQFSNSRSEMNVSTLELGDSALYLCASSLRQGILGETQYFGPGTRLLVL.